This T cell receptor (beta chain) was identified during a study of blood T cell repertoires in COVID-19. Germline V CDR1 and CDR2: MDHEN, SYDVKM. V was trimmed by 3 bases and J by 10 bases, leaving 19 bases between them. The CDR3 runs to 16 residues. Original processing notes: Cell counts per sample came from amplifying reference gene primers. TCRdb keeps only in-frame clones here, not all; method: immunoSEQ multiplex PCR. V and J calls and clone size come straight from that table; D and trimming were deduced from the DNA. The table includes over 150,000 clones, approximately 85% detected once. The TCR sequence derives from a man aged 35 to 55 who had recovered from COVID-19. The genes are TRBV28 and TRBJ1-6; a possible D gene is TRBD1 (6 bases). Sequencing used PBMCs or T cells enriched from blood (not recorded which). The CDR3 coding sequence is TGTGCCAGCAGTTTGGGTGGCATCAGGGGTCAGTCACCCCTCCACTTT. As protein: CASSLGGIRGQSPLHF.